The source of this TCR beta chain is a study of blood T cells in healthy people across ages. Russia was home to the donors, healthy Caucasian individuals aged roughly 6 to 100. This clonotype was seen more than once but under ten times. Its antigen is as yet unknown. Overall study findings and caveats: Higher diversity, along with more naive CD4+ cells, distinguished long-lived donors from aged donors.

A sample-barcoded 5' primer and a J-beta primer mix were used in a second PCR of roughly 7 to 11 cycles. Each cDNA molecule was tagged by a template-switch adaptor with 12 random nucleotides. MiXCR, applied by TCRdb to the 5' RACE reads, yields one record per CDR3 protein. In the table there are hundreds of thousands of distinct CDR3 sequences, about 34% of which are singletons. The CDR3 totals 14 residues. The V end was cut by 5 bases, the J end by 5 bases, with 12 bases between. The clonotype originates from a man between 18 and 29 years old in good health. What was sequenced was blood. The V gene is TRBV12-3 or TRBV12-4, the J gene TRBJ1-4; D may be TRBD1 (6 bases). CDR3 loop: CASSVAGENEKLFF. CDR3 sequence (DNA): TGTGCCAGCAGTGTGGCAGGGGAAAATGAAAAACTGTTTTTT.